Below are 13 T cell receptor beta chains sequenced from a single sample in a study of cytomegalovirus exposure and HLA in healthy donors. The study ran its PCR with 60 Vbeta and 13 Jbeta primers. Some clones are missing from TCRdb's copy, which holds only in-frame ones; the method was immunoSEQ multiplex PCR. The table has 150,000 to 200,000 clones, around 80% seen once. Sequencing was carried out using PBMCs. All receptors derive from a male donor in good health and CMV-seropositive.

The chain joins TRBV7-3 to TRBJ2-5; D might be TRBD2 (5 bases). The CDR3 extends over 15 amino acids. CDR1 is SGHTA, CDR2 FQGTGA, per germline. Trimming left V 4 bases short and J 1 base short, with 13 bases between. The CDR3 DNA reads TGTGCCAGCAGCTCCTCCGGGAACCCCCAAGAGACCCAGTACTTC. It specifies CASSSSGNPQETQYF.

This sequence joins TRBV10-3 and TRBJ2-7; D is perhaps TRBD1 (6 bases). The CDR3 is 11 residues long. V was shortened by 6 bases and J by 5 bases, with 8 bases between the two germline ends. Germline assignment: CDR1 ENHRY and CDR2 SYGVKD. The CDR3 sequence is CAIRQGDEQYF. CDR3 DNA: TGTGCCATCAGACAGGGCGACGAGCAGTACTTC.

The chain employs TRBV5-6 and TRBJ2-5; 10 bases map to TRBD1. The DNA end lines up better with TRBJ2-7; the J call may be wrong. Germline-derived CDR1 and CDR2 are SGHDT and YYEEEE. The CDR3 covers 16 residues. The CDR3 is CASSRPPGQGFNEQYF. CDR3 sequence (DNA): TGTGCCAGCAGCCGACCCCCGGGACAGGGGTTCAACGAGCAGTACTTC.

The chain employs TRBV28 and TRBJ2-1, with TRBD1 matching 9 bases. The junction had 13 bases not matched to a gene; V was cut back by 7 bases and J by 15 bases. CDR3 size: 13 residues. CDR1 is MDHEN and CDR2 is SYDVKM in the germline V gene. The CDR3 region is CASNTPTGTGRFF. The CDR3 bases are TGTGCCAGCAACACCCCGACCGGGACAGGGAGGTTCTTC.

Notes on this clone: Other nucleotide sequences from this sample produce the same CDR3. This rearrangement joins TRBV15 to TRBJ1-5; tentatively, D is TRBD1 (6 bases). Trimming removed 0 bases at V and 6 bases at J, with 18 bases between. Germline V gene sequence: CDR1 LNHNV, CDR2 YYDKDF (reference sequence). The CDR3 loop spans 17 amino acids. CDR3 loop: CATSRDEGGASSQPQHF. DNA for the CDR3: TGTGCCACCAGCAGAGATGAGGGGGGGGCGAGTTCTCAGCCCCAGCATTTT. Full variable domain (remainder filled in from reference TRBV15 and TRBJ1-5): DAMVIQNPRYQVTQFGKPVTLSCSQTLNHNVMYWYQQKSSQAPKLLFHYYDKDFNNEADTPDNFQSRRPNTSFCFLDIRSPGLGDTAMYLCATSRDEGGASSQPQHFGDGTRLSIL.

The genes are TRBV5-4 and TRBJ2-7; TRBD1 might be the D (6 bases). The CDR3 is 16 amino acids. V was pared by 0 bases and J by 1 base, with 14 bases between. Germline loops: CDR1 SGHNT, CDR2 YYREEE (reference sequence). CDR3 DNA sequence: TGTGCCAGCAGCTTGGCGTCAACAGGGCTTTCCTACGAGCAGTACTTC. Residues: CASSLASTGLSYEQYF.

This clone came up once. The chain couples TRBV5-6 to TRBJ1-3; the D gene is possibly TRBD1 (5 bases). V dropped 4 bases and J dropped 2 bases, with 16 bases sitting between them. In germline, CDR1 is SGHDT, CDR2 YYEEEE. This CDR3 spans 16 amino acids. CDR3 sequence (DNA): TGTGCCAGCAGCCAGACCAGGGAACGAACTGGAAACACCATATATTTT. Residues: CASSQTRERTGNTIYF. The full variable domain, with the rest looked up from reference TRBV5-6 and TRBJ1-3, is DAGVTQSPTHLIKTRGQQVTLRCSPKSGHDTVSWYQQALGQGPQFIFQYYEEEERQRGNFPDRFSGHQFPNYSSELNVNALLLGDSALYLCASSQTRERTGNTIYFGEGSWLTVV.

The chain links TRBV10-3 to TRBJ1-2; D is unresolved. This CDR3 has 13 amino acids. Between the trimmed V and J ends, which lost 10 bases and 4 bases, there was a span of 16 bases. Germline V lookup: CDR1 ENHRY, CDR2 SYGVKD. The CDR3 here is CATPREGFYGYTF. The CDR3 bases are TGTGCCACCCCCCGCGAGGGTTTCTATGGCTACACCTTC.

V usage is TRBV19 and J usage is TRBJ1-4; D unclear. Germline CDR1 is LNHDA and CDR2 is SQIVND (reference sequence). The CDR3 sequence is 12 residues long. Deletions cut 3 bases from V and 8 bases from J, with 7 bases between. The CDR3 coding sequence is TGTGCCAGTAGTATTCTCGGGGAAAAACTGTTTTTT. Encoded protein: CASSILGEKLFF. Based on the CDR3 plus reference TRBV19 and TRBJ1-4, the full variable domain is DGGITQSPKYLFRKEGQNVTLSCEQNLNHDAMYWYRQDPGQGLRLIYYSQIVNDFQKGDIAEGYSVSREKKESFPLTVTSAQKNPTAFYLCASSILGEKLFFGSGTQLSVL.

The rearrangement uses TRBV14 and TRBJ2-4; TRBD1 matches at 9 bases. This CDR3 region has 14 residues. The germline CDR1 and CDR2 sequences are SGHDN and FVKESK. Trimming cost V 3 bases and J 6 bases; bases outside gene matches: 3. This CDR3 is CASSQTGGGNIQYF. CDR3 bases: TGTGCCAGCAGCCAGACAGGGGGTGGAAACATTCAGTACTTC.

CDR3 nucleotides: TGTGCCTTTACCGGGGAGGAGAAGGGCGAGCAGTACTTC. This encodes CAFTGEEKGEQYF. V and J are TRBV2 and TRBJ2-7; TRBD2 is a possible D gene (6 bases). CDR1 is SNHLY and CDR2 is FYNNEI in the germline V gene. With 11 bases removed from V and 6 bases from J, the gap between germline ends came to 20 bases. The CDR3 sequence is 13 residues long. Full variable domain (rest looked up from reference TRBV2 and TRBJ2-7): EPEVTQTPSHQVTQMGQEVILRCVPISNHLYFYWYRQILGQKVEFLVSFYNNEISEKSEIFDDQFSVERPDGSNFTLKIRSTKLEDSAMYFCAFTGEEKGEQYFGPGTRLTVT.

This rearrangement joins TRBV27 to TRBJ2-5, with TRBD1 matching over 8 bases. Gene TRBJ2-7 matches the end of the DNA better, so the J call may be wrong. The CDR3 has 12 amino acids. Looked up from germline, CDR1 is MNHEY and CDR2 is SMNVEV (reference sequence). CDR3 in DNA: TGTGCCAGCAAGACAGGGGCCGGCGAGCAGTACTTC. Residues: CASKTGAGEQYF.

The genes are TRBV7-3 and TRBJ2-7; TRBD1 aligns across 9 bases. Looked up from germline, CDR1 is SGHTA and CDR2 is FQGTGA. Losses at the gene ends were 4 bases for V and 12 bases for J; bases not matched to a gene: 7. The CDR3 totals 12 residues. The CDR3 is CASSSSGTGLYF. In nucleotides, the CDR3 is TGTGCCAGCAGCTCCTCCGGGACAGGGTTGTACTTC.